Following are 22 T cell receptor beta chains from one sample sequenced in a study of CD8 T cells in Susac syndrome. Random hexamers primed reverse transcription of about 0.5 to 1 ug RNA. A single record per CDR3 protein comes from TCRdb applying MiXCR to the immunoSEQ multiplex PCR reads. The repertoire consists of 120,000 or so distinct CDR3 sequences, with over 90% occurring once and the leading ten covering about 0.28%. Sequencing was done on a sample of CD8+ T cells from PBMCs. These receptor sequences come from a human donor with Susac syndrome.

The chain employs TRBV11-2 and TRBJ2-7; 8 positions agree with TRBD2. Germline V lookup: CDR1 SGHAT, CDR2 FQNNGV. The CDR3 runs to 13 residues. J gave up 6 bases and V 1 base, and 2 bases lay outside the gene matches. CDR3 DNA sequence: TGTGCCAGCAGCTTAGCGGGGGGGACCGAGCAGTACTTC. Residues: CASSLAGGTEQYF.

The genes are TRBV7-9 and TRBJ2-5; D unresolved. This CDR3 contains 14 residues. Germline V gene lookup returns CDR1 SEHNR and CDR2 FQNEAQ (reference sequence). V was pared by 2 bases and J by 4 bases, with 11 bases between. The CDR3 DNA follows: TGTGCCAGCAGCTTAAGATGGGGTGGAGAGACCCAGTACTTC. Protein: CASSLRWGGETQYF.

The V call is TRBV6-6, the J call TRBJ2-7; tentatively, D is TRBD1 or TRBD2 (5 bases each). Germline CDR1 and CDR2: MNHNY and SVGAGI (reference sequence). Deletions cut 0 bases from V and 1 base from J, with 10 bases between. This CDR3 spans 15 amino acids. The DNA of the CDR3 is TGTGCCAGCAGTTACTCAAGGGACCAGTCCTACGAGCAGTACTTC. Its protein product is CASSYSRDQSYEQYF.

This rearrangement joins TRBV29-1 to TRBJ2-3, with D perhaps matching TRBD1 (6 bases). V lost 4 bases and J lost 0, with 17 bases in between. Germline V gene sequence: CDR1 SQVTM, CDR2 ANQGSEA. The CDR3 has 16 amino acids. CDR3: CSVVRSLGASTDTQYF. In DNA, the CDR3 is TGCAGCGTTGTTCGTAGTCTGGGGGCCAGCACAGATACGCAGTATTTT.

This chain joins TRBV3-1 and TRBJ2-7, with 11 bases aligning to TRBD2. After removal of 4 bases from V and 4 bases from J, the junction contained 6 bases not matched to a gene. CDR3 length equals 15 residues. The germline V gene encodes CDR1 LGHDT and CDR2 YNNKEL (reference sequence). DNA for the CDR3: TGTGCCAGCAGCCCCTCCGGGACTAGCGGATACGAGCAGTACTTC. Its translation is CASSPSGTSGYEQYF.

The chain combines TRBV5-6 with TRBJ2-5; 8 nucleotides match TRBD1. This CDR3 is built from 13 residues. Germline V gives CDR1 SGHDT, CDR2 YYEEEE. V was pared by 4 bases and J by 1 base, with 0 bases of the junction left unmatched. The DNA for the CDR3 is TGTGCCAGCAGCACAGGGGGCCAAGAGACCCAGTACTTC. Translated, it gives CASSTGGQETQYF.

V and J are TRBV9 and TRBJ1-2; D call uncertain. Germline lookup yields CDR1 SGDLS and CDR2 YYNGEE. The CDR3 runs 14 residues. V lost 0 bases and J 2 bases, leaving 8 bases between the germline ends. CDR3 nucleotide sequence: TGTGCCAGCAGCGTAGCTTCTGAAAACTATGGCTACACCTTC. The encoded protein is CASSVASENYGYTF.

This chain connects TRBV3-1 to TRBJ2-5; 10 bases are shared with TRBD2. CDR3 length: 17 residues. Germline trimming cut 0 bases from V and 3 bases from J; bases unmatched to any gene: 7. CDR1 is LGHDT and CDR2 is YNNKEL in the germline V gene (reference sequence). CDR3 bases: TGTGCCAGCAGCCAAGAGGGTAGCGGGGGGCCCAAAGAGACCCAGTACTTC. It translates to CASSQEGSGGPKETQYF.

The chain recombines TRBV6-2 or TRBV6-3 with TRBJ2-1; the match to TRBD1 covers 11 bases. The germline CDR1 and CDR2 sequences are MNHEY and SVGEGT. The V and J ends lost 8 bases and 8 bases, in that order; junction bases with no gene match: 5. The CDR3 contains 13 residues. The CDR3 is CASAGTGGYEQFF. The CDR3, as DNA: TGTGCCAGCGCCGGGACAGGGGGTTATGAGCAGTTCTTC.

This clonotype is a singleton in its sample. The chain carries TRBV7-8 and TRBJ2-1; maybe TRBD2 (6 bases). This CDR3 is 12 amino acids long. From germline, CDR1 is SGHVS and CDR2 FQNEAQ. Between the trimmed V and J ends, which lost 6 bases and 6 bases, there was a span of 9 bases. This CDR3 is CASRLAGNEQFF. CDR3 nucleotide sequence: TGTGCCAGCAGACTAGCCGGCAATGAGCAGTTCTTC. The variable domain in full, completed from reference TRBV7-8 and TRBJ2-1, reads GAGVSQSPRYKVAKRGQDVALRCDPISGHVSLFWYQQALGQGPEFLTYFQNEAQLDKSGLPSDRFFAERPEGSVSTLKIQRTQQEDSAVYLCASRLAGNEQFFGPGTRLTVL.

The chain employs TRBV20-1 and TRBJ2-5; 10 nucleotides agree with TRBD2. Trimming cost V 6 bases and J 5 bases; bases outside gene matches: 12. This CDR3 is 15 amino acids long. Germline assignment: CDR1 DFQATT and CDR2 SNEGSKA (reference sequence). This chain's CDR3 is CSAKSGGADRETQYF. The CDR3 region has the DNA TGCAGTGCCAAGAGCGGGGGGGCCGATAGGGAGACCCAGTACTTC.

The chain is built from TRBV11-2 and TRBJ2-7, with 11 bases aligning to TRBD2. This CDR3 spans 16 amino acids. From germline, CDR1 is SGHAT and CDR2 FQNNGV. Trimming cost V 4 bases and J 1 base; bases outside gene matches: 6. The CDR3 protein is CASSSSLAGGSYEQYF. CDR3 nucleotide sequence: TGTGCCAGCAGCTCCTCTCTAGCGGGGGGTTCCTACGAGCAGTACTTC.

J is TRBJ1-2 and V is TRBV7-9; no reliable D call. The germline CDR1 and CDR2 sequences are SEHNR and FQNEAQ (reference sequence). This CDR3 has 13 amino acids. Trimming left V 3 bases short and J 0 bases short, with 5 bases between. CDR3 DNA sequence: TGTGCCAGCAGCTTCGAGGCTAACTATGGCTACACCTTC. Encoded protein: CASSFEANYGYTF.

The chain is built from TRBV4-2 and TRBJ2-3; 10 bases fit TRBD2. Germline V gene data show CDR1 as LGHNA and CDR2 as YNFKEQ. The CDR3 is made up of 16 amino acids. Trimming cost V 7 bases and J 1 base; bases outside gene matches: 8. CDR3 nucleotides: TGTGCCAGCAACCAGGCTAGCGGGGGCCGCACAGATACGCAGTATTTT. The encoded protein is CASNQASGGRTDTQYF.

CDR3 residues: CATSQDRGNQPQHF. CDR3 DNA: TGTGCCACCAGCCAGGACAGGGGTAATCAGCCCCAGCATTTT. The gene calls are TRBV15 and TRBJ1-5; 9 bases map to TRBD1. The junction had 3 bases not matched to a gene; V was cut back by 5 bases and J by 4 bases. Germline V gives CDR1 LNHNV, CDR2 YYDKDF (reference sequence). CDR3 length: 14 amino acids.

The chain links TRBV9 to TRBJ1-1; no clear D. V gave up 5 bases and J gave up 0 bases, with 14 bases separating them. This CDR3 has 15 amino acids. Germline V gene lookup returns CDR1 SGDLS and CDR2 YYNGEE. CDR3 bases: TGTGCCAGCAGTCGTCGGGCAGGACTGAACACTGAAGCTTTCTTT. It yields the protein CASSRRAGLNTEAFF. Supplemented by reference TRBV9 and TRBJ1-1, the full variable domain reads DSGVTQTPKHLITATGQRVTLRCSPRSGDLSVYWYQQSLDQGLQFLIQYYNGEERAKGNILERFSAQQFPDLHSELNLSSLELGDSALYFCASSRRAGLNTEAFFGQGTRLTVV.

The chain uses TRBV6-2 or TRBV6-3 and TRBJ1-2; unclear D gene. V was pared by 2 bases and J by 6 bases, with 7 bases between. This CDR3 region has 12 residues. Germline V gene lookup returns CDR1 MNHEY and CDR2 SVGEGT. The CDR3 coding sequence is TGTGCCAGCAGTTACAGGGTGGATGGCTACACCTTC. This gives the protein CASSYRVDGYTF.

CDR3 DNA: TGTGCCAGCAGCTCCTCTAGGGGTGAGCAGTTCTTC. Translating it yields CASSSSRGEQFF. J is TRBJ2-1 and V is TRBV11-2, with D perhaps matching TRBD1 (5 bases). Germline V lookup: CDR1 SGHAT, CDR2 FQNNGV. CDR3 length: 12 residues. V lost 4 bases to trimming and J lost 9 bases, with 10 bases between them.

The chain has TRBV12-3 or TRBV12-4 and TRBJ2-5, with 7 bases matching TRBD1. There are 13 residues in the CDR3. Trimming took 10 bases from V and 4 from J; bases not matched to a gene: 9. The CDR3 is CATRQGDIETQYF. The CDR3 DNA sequence: TGTGCCACCCGGCAGGGGGACATAGAGACCCAGTACTTC.

The chain carries TRBV12-3 or TRBV12-4 and TRBJ1-6; 9 bases line up with TRBD1. The CDR3 length is 14 residues. V trimming: 6 bases; J trimming: 9 bases; junction bases outside the gene matches: 6. The CDR3 nucleotides read TGTGCCAGCAGCTGGACAGGGGCCCCTTCACCCCTCCACTTT. Amino acids: CASSWTGAPSPLHF.

This clonotype showed up just once. This chain connects TRBV29-1 to TRBJ1-1; D unclear. The V gene lost 7 bases and the J gene lost 0 bases, with 12 bases spanning the gap. The CDR3 extends over 13 amino acids. Germline CDR1 is SQVTM and CDR2 is ANQGSEA. The CDR3 bases are TGCAGCGCCTATGACGGTTTGAACACTGAAGCTTTCTTT. Protein sequence: CSAYDGLNTEAFF.

The chain uses TRBV7-9 and TRBJ1-1; D possibly corresponds to TRBD1 (6 bases). The CDR3 runs 15 residues. V lost 3 bases and J 4 bases, leaving 15 bases between the germline ends. Germline CDR1 SEHNR, CDR2 FQNEAQ (reference sequence). The CDR3 spells CASSFGGEQGTEAFF. In DNA form, the CDR3 reads TGTGCCAGCAGCTTCGGCGGAGAACAGGGCACTGAAGCTTTCTTT.